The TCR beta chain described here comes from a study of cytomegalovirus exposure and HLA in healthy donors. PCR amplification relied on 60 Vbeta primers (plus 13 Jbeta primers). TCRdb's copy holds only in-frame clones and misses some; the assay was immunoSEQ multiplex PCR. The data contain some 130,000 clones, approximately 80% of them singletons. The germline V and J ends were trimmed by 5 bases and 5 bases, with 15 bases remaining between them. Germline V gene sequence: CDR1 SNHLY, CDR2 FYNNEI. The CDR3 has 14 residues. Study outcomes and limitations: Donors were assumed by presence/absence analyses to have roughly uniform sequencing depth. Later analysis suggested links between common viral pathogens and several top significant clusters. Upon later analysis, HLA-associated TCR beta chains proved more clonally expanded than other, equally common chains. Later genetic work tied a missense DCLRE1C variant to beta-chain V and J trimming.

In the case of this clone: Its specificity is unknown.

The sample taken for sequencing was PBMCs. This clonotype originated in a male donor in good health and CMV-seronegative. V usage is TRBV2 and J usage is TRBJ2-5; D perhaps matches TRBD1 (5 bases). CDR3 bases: TGTGCCAGCAGTCTCGACCTCCCAGGGGAGACCCAGTACTTC. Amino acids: CASSLDLPGETQYF. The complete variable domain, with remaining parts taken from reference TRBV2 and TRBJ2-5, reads EPEVTQTPSHQVTQMGQEVILRCVPISNHLYFYWYRQILGQKVEFLVSFYNNEISEKSEIFDDQFSVERPDGSNFTLKIRSTKLEDSAMYFCASSLDLPGETQYFGPGTRLLVL.